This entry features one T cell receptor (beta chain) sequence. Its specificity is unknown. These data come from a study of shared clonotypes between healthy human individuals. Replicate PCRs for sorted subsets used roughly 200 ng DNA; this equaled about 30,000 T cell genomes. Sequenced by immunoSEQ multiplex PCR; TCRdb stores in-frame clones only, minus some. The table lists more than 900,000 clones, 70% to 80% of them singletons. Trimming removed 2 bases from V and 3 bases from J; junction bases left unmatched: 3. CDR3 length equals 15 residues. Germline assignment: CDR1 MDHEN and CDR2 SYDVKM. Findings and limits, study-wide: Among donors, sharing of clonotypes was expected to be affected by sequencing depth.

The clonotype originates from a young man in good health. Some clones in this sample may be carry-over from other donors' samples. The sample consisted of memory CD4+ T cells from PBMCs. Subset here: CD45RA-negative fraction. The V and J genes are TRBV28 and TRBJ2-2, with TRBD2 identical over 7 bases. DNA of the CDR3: TGTGCCAGCAGTTTACCTAGCGGATACACCGGGGAGCTGTTTTTT. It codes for CASSLPSGYTGELFF.